This TCR beta chain was retrieved from a study of CD8+ T cells in alopecia areata. PBMCs, the starting material, were the source of sorted CD4+ and CD8+ T cells. The CDR3 sequence is 16 residues long. V lost 3 bases, J lost 3 bases, and 8 bases stayed unmatched. CDR1 is SGHRS, CDR2 YFSETQ, per germline. cDNA prepared by RNA extraction and subsequent reverse transcription served as the template for sequencing. Only in-frame clones appear in the TCRdb table, and some are missing; sequencing was by immunoSEQ multiplex PCR. The sample lists about 200,000 clones; around 50% were seen once. General study findings and limits: Relative to normal scalp, lesional scalp, especially alopecia totalis/universalis, showed higher clonality. Scalp repertoires also include resident alphabeta T cells from normal skin. Shared TCR sequences were less clear between patients than in mice, possibly partly from HLA diversity.

With respect to this clone: What it binds is unknown.

This TCR derives from a human donor in good health. The specimen sequenced was CD8+ T cells sorted from blood. This chain links TRBV5-1 with TRBJ1-5; 8 positions agree with TRBD1. CDR3 in DNA: TGCGCCAGCAGCTCACTTATCAGGGGGCTCAATCAGCCCCAGCATTTT. The encoded protein is CASSSLIRGLNQPQHF.